This T cell receptor beta chain was sequenced during a study of Tregs in tolerant kidney transplant recipients. Whole-study findings and limits: Nucleotide sequences could not be compared across some patients' samples due to primer changes. Expanding Tregs on activated donor B cells appeared to best identify donor-specific TCRbeta clones.

As to this clone: What it binds is unknown. The read finishes 3 residues shy of the CDR3 end, and the germline J gene is used to complete it.

The CDR3 totals 15 residues. Per germline, CDR1 SGHDN and CDR2 FVKESK. V trimming: 4 bases; J trimming: 2 bases; junction bases outside the gene matches: 7. The method was immunoSEQ multiplex PCR; TCRdb's version includes in-frame clones alone and lacks a portion of them. Its table records tens of thousands of clones. The sample consisted of CD4+ T cells from blood, taken before the transplant. The TCR sequence derives from a human donor who received a combined kidney and bone marrow transplant. The rearrangement joins TRBV14 to TRBJ2-7, with TRBD2 matching over 8 bases. CDR3 amino acids: CASSRDSGITYEQYF. The covered CDR3 bases are TGTGCCAGCAGCCGAGATAGCGGGATCACCTACGAG. Supplemented by reference TRBV14 and TRBJ2-7, the full variable domain reads EAGVTQFPSHSVIEKGQTVTLRCDPISGHDNLYWYRRVMGKEIKFLLHFVKESKQDESGMPNNRFLAERTGGTYSTLKVQPAELEDSGVYFCASSRDSGITYEQYFGPGTRLTVT.